The present T cell receptor beta chain was sequenced within a study of neoadjuvant nivolumab and ipilimumab in lung cancer. As for the study in general: The combination arm added day-1 ipilimumab 1 mg/kg to nivolumab 3 mg/kg on days 1, 15, 29.

In regard to this clone: Its matching antigen is unknown.

General study points: Compared with tumor-adjacent uninvolved lung, resected tumors showed greater richness and clonality. Only two of four nivolumab-treated tumors gained richness and clonality by surgery.

The germline V and J ends were trimmed by 6 bases and 3 bases, with 18 bases remaining between them. CDR1 is SQVTM and CDR2 is ANQGSEA in the germline V gene. The CDR3 has 14 residues. Clones were sequenced by immunoSEQ multiplex PCR, and TCRdb holds only the in-frame ones, with some missing. The sample lists approximately 26,000 clones, approximately 80% occurring once. This TCR came from an adult with non-small cell lung cancer. The chain links TRBV29-1 to TRBJ2-7, with D perhaps given as TRBD1 or TRBD2 (5 bases each). Material: peripheral blood, obtained before neoadjuvant nivolumab, alone or with ipilimumab. CDR3 protein: CSVRDGSAGYEQYF. In DNA form, the CDR3 reads TGCAGCGTCCGGGACGGTTCGGCCGGCTACGAGCAGTACTTC.